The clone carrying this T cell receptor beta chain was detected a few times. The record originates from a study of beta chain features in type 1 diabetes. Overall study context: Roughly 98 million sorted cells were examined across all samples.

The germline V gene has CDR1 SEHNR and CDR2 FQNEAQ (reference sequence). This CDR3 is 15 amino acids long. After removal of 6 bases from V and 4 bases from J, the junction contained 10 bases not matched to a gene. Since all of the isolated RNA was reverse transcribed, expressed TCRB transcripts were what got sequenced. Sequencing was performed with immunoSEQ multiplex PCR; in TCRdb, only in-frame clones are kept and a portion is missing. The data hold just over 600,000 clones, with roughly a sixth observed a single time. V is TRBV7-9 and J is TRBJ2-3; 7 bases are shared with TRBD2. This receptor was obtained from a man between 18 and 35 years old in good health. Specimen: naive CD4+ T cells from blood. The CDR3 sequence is CASRDGLAAPDTQYF. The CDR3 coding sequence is TGTGCCAGCAGAGATGGGCTAGCGGCACCAGATACGCAGTATTTT.